This entry features one T cell receptor beta chain sequence. No antigen is known for it. This record belongs to a study of chemoradiotherapy in HPV16-positive cancers. Study outcomes and limitations: Candidate HPV-specific clones and E7-related TCR motifs grew in tumor during treatment. For HPV16-positive patients, expanding HPV-responsive T cells associated with longer recurrence-free survival. Only a couple of HPV16-positive patients supplied the functional HPV-specificity definition.

Using immunoSEQ multiplex PCR, the repertoire was profiled, and TCRdb retains in-frame clones only, with some absent. The sample consists of 20,000 to 25,000 clones, approximately 86% of them appearing once. Samples were taken several times over chemoradiotherapy. Sequences were derived from blood, sampled from a patient who underwent chemoradiotherapy. The TCR originated in a human donor with HPV-associated anogenital cancer.

CDR3 loop: CASMFGTEAFF. CDR3 nucleotides: TGTGCCAGTATGTTCGGGACTGAAGCTTTCTTT. The gene calls are TRBV19 and TRBJ1-1; no clear D. The length of the CDR3 is 11 residues. Germline loops: CDR1 LNHDA, CDR2 SQIVND (reference sequence). Trimming removed 7 bases at V and 5 bases at J, with 8 bases between.